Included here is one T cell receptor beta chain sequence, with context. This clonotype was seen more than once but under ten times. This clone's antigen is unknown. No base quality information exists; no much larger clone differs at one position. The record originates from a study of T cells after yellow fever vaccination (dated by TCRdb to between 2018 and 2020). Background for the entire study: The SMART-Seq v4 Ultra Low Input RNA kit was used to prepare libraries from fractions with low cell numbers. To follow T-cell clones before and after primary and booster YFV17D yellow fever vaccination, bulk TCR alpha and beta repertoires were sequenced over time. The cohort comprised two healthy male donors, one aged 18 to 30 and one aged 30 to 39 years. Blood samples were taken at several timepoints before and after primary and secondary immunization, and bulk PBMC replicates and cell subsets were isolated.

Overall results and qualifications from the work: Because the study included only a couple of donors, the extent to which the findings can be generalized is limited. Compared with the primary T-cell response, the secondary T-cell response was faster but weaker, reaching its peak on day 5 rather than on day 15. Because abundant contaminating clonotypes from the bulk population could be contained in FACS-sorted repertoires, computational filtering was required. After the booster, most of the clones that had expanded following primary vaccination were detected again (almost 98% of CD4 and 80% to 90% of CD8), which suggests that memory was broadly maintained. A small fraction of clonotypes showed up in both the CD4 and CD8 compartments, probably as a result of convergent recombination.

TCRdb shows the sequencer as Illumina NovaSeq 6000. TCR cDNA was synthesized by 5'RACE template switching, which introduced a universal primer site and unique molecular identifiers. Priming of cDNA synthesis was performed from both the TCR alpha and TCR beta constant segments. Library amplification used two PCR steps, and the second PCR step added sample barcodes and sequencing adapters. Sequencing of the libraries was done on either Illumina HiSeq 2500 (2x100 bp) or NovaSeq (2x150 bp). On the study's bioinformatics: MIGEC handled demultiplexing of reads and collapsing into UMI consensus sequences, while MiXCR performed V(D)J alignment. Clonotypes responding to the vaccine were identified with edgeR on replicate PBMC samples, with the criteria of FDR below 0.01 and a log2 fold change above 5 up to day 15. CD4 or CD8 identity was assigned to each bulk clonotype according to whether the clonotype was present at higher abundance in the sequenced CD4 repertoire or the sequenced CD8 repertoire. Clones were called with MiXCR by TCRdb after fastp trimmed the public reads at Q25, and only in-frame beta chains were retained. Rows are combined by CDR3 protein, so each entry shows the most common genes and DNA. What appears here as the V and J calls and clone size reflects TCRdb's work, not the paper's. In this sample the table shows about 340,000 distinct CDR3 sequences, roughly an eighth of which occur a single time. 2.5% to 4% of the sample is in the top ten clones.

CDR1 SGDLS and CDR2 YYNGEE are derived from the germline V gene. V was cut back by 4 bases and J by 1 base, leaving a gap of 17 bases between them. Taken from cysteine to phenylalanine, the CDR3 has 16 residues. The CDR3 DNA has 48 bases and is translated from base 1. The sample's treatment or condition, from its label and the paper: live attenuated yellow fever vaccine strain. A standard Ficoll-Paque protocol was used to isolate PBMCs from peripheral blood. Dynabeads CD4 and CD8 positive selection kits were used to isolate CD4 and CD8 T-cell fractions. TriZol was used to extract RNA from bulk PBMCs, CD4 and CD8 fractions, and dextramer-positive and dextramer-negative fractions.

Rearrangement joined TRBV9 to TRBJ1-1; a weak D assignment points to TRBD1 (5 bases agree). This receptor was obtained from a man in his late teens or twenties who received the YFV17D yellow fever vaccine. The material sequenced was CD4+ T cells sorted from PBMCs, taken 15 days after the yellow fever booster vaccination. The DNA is TGTGCCAGCAGCCGGCAAGGGGCGGGGACGAACACTGAAGCTTTCTTT. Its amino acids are CASSRQGAGTNTEAFF. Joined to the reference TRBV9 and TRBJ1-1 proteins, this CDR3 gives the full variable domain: DSGVTQTPKHLITATGQRVTLRCSPRSGDLSVYWYQQSLDQGLQFLIQYYNGEERAKGNILERFSAQQFPDLHSELNLSSLELGDSALYFCASSRQGAGTNTEAFFGQGTRLTVV.